One sample yielded the 18 T cell receptor beta chains listed below, sequenced in a study of CD8 T cells in Susac syndrome. With random hexamers, reverse transcription was performed on about 0.5 to 1 ug of RNA. Via MiXCR, TCRdb re-called the immunoSEQ multiplex PCR reads, giving one row per CDR3 protein. The sample has 200,000 to 250,000 distinct CDR3 sequences; 90% to 95% are singletons. The sample comprised CD4+ T cells from PBMCs. Receptors were obtained from a human donor with multiple sclerosis.

This clonotype was recorded only once. This chain links TRBV3-1 with TRBJ1-1, with 12 bases identical to TRBD1. Per the germline V gene, CDR1 is LGHDT and CDR2 is YNNKEL (reference sequence). The CDR3 totals 16 residues. The V gene end was trimmed by 4 bases and the J gene end by 10 bases; junction bases not matched to a gene: 13. The CDR3 is CASSLRRGTGGAGAFF. In DNA, the CDR3 is TGTGCCAGCAGCCTCCGCCGAGGGACAGGGGGCGCAGGAGCTTTCTTT.

V and J are TRBV20-1 and TRBJ1-2; D is uncertain. The germline CDR1 and CDR2 sequences are DFQATT and SNEGSKA (reference sequence). Trimming pared 6 bases from V and 0 bases from J, leaving 11 bases between. CDR3 length: 13 residues. CDR3 protein: CSALDGTNYGYTF. CDR3 nucleotides: TGCAGTGCCCTGGACGGAACTAACTATGGCTACACCTTC.

This clonotype was observed a few times. The chain is built from TRBV12-3 or TRBV12-4 and TRBJ1-1, with D tentatively TRBD1 (5 bases). This CDR3 is built from 13 residues. V shed 3 bases and J shed 4 bases, with 9 bases lying between them. CDR3 in amino acids: CASSFRDGTEAFF. Written as DNA, the CDR3 is TGTGCCAGCAGTTTCAGGGATGGCACTGAAGCTTTCTTT.

The chain recombines TRBV20-1 with TRBJ1-2; 8 bases are shared with TRBD1. The CDR3 length is 13 residues. V was pared by 5 bases and J by 3 bases, with 5 bases of the junction left unmatched. Germline V gene lookup returns CDR1 DFQATT and CDR2 SNEGSKA (reference sequence). DNA of the CDR3: TGCAGTGCTCCCTCACAGGGGGACTATGGCTACACCTTC. It encodes CSAPSQGDYGYTF.

V is TRBV3-1 and J is TRBJ1-1, with D maybe TRBD1 (5 bases). Per germline, CDR1 LGHDT and CDR2 YNNKEL (reference sequence). Trimming stripped 0 bases from V and 0 bases from J, with 14 bases between. The CDR3 has 17 residues. CDR3 DNA sequence: TGTGCCAGCAGCCAAGACCACAGGAATTCGGTGAACACTGAAGCTTTCTTT. Its translation is CASSQDHRNSVNTEAFF.

The chain joins TRBV6-1 to TRBJ2-7; D unclear. Germline CDR1 is MNHNS and CDR2 is SASEGT. This CDR3 comprises 12 residues. V gave up 4 bases and J gave up 3 bases, with 7 bases separating them. The CDR3, as DNA: TGTGCCAGCAGTGCTGAGTTCTACGAGCAGTACTTC. It translates to CASSAEFYEQYF.

The chain carries TRBV6-2 or TRBV6-3 and TRBJ1-2, with a weak D call TRBD1 (5 bases). The germline CDR1 and CDR2 sequences are MNHEY and SVGEGT. The length of the CDR3 is 15 residues. The V and J ends lost 6 bases and 0 bases respectively, with 14 bases between them. CDR3 bases: TGTGCCAGCAGACCGTCCGGGGCTACTAACTATGGCTACACCTTC. Residues: CASRPSGATNYGYTF.

V and J are TRBV12-3 or TRBV12-4 and TRBJ2-2; no firm D call. Trimming took off 7 bases at V and 5 bases at J, with 11 bases between the two ends. The CDR3 consists of 13 residues. CDR3 sequence: CASTSVGTGELFF. CDR3 nucleotide sequence: TGTGCCAGCACCTCTGTGGGGACCGGGGAGCTGTTTTTT.

The gene calls are TRBV24-1 and TRBJ2-6; D is unclear. Trimming removed 0 bases from V and 4 bases from J, with 9 bases in between. Germline assignment: CDR1 KGHDR and CDR2 SFDVKD. CDR3 length: 16 amino acids. The CDR3 DNA reads TGTGCCACCAGTGATTTGGGGTCCTCGGGGGCCAACGTCCTGACTTTC. This sequence encodes CATSDLGSSGANVLTF.

V and J are TRBV30 and TRBJ1-1; D may be TRBD1 (5 bases). The ends were cut back, 6 bases at V and 4 bases at J, with 12 bases in the middle. The CDR3 totals 12 residues. Germline values: CDR1 GTSNPN, CDR2 SVGIG (reference sequence). The CDR3 here is CACLGRGTEAFF. The CDR3, as DNA: TGTGCCTGCCTGGGAAGGGGCACTGAAGCTTTCTTT.

Here the CDR3 reads CASSPDRVREQYF. In nucleotides, the CDR3 is TGTGCCAGCTCACCGGACAGGGTTCGCGAGCAGTACTTC. The genes are TRBV18 and TRBJ2-7, with 8 bases matching TRBD1. CDR3 size: 13 residues. Losses at the gene ends were 3 bases for V and 6 bases for J; bases not matched to a gene: 4. Germline CDR1 KGHSH, CDR2 LQKENI.

The chain couples TRBV6-2 or TRBV6-3 to TRBJ2-7; perhaps TRBD2 as D (6 bases). The CDR3 contains 14 residues. Germline CDR1 reads MNHEY; CDR2 reads SVGEGT. With 2 bases removed from V and 2 bases from J, the gap between germline ends came to 10 bases. The CDR3 DNA sequence: TGTGCCAGCAGTTACGGCGGGAACCCCTACGAGCAGTACGTC. Translated: CASSYGGNPYEQYV.

The V and J genes are TRBV5-4 and TRBJ2-7; 8 positions match TRBD2. Trimming took 4 bases from V and 3 from J; bases not matched to a gene: 9. Germline V gene sequence: CDR1 SGHNT, CDR2 YYREEE (reference sequence). The CDR3 sequence is 15 residues long. CDR3 amino acids: CASSAGGPKNYEQYF. The DNA of the CDR3 is TGTGCCAGCAGCGCGGGGGGCCCTAAAAACTACGAGCAGTACTTC.

The CDR3 reads CAVRGGSSNEQFF. The DNA of the CDR3 is TGTGCCGTACGGGGGGGAAGTAGCAATGAGCAGTTCTTC. This chain connects TRBV6-6 to TRBJ2-1; 8 bases agree with TRBD2. This CDR3 contains 13 residues. V trimming: 11 bases; J trimming: 6 bases; junction bases outside the gene matches: 9. Germline V gene lookup returns CDR1 MNHNY and CDR2 SVGAGI (reference sequence).

As DNA, the CDR3 is TGTGCCACCAGCGGAAGGACAGGGGTTGGGGCCAACGTCCTGACTTTC. Its translation: CATSGRTGVGANVLTF. The chain employs TRBV15 and TRBJ2-6; the match to TRBD1 covers 9 bases. J was trimmed by 3 bases and V by 5 bases; bases with no gene match: 5. The CDR3 extends over 16 amino acids. Germline CDR1 LNHNV, CDR2 YYDKDF (reference sequence). Full variable domain (remainder filled in from reference TRBV15 and TRBJ2-6): DAMVIQNPRYQVTQFGKPVTLSCSQTLNHNVMYWYQQKSSQAPKLLFHYYDKDFNNEADTPDNFQSRRPNTSFCFLDIRSPGLGDTAMYLCATSGRTGVGANVLTFGAGSRLTVL.

The chain combines TRBV7-9 with TRBJ2-1; 10 nucleotides match TRBD1. The V gene's germline CDR1 is SEHNR and CDR2 FQNEAQ (reference sequence). The CDR3 length is 14 residues. V lost 4 bases, J lost 5 bases, and 2 bases stayed unmatched. CDR3 sequence (DNA): TGTGCCAGCAGCTGGGACAGGGGAAACAATGAGCAGTTCTTC. This translates into CASSWDRGNNEQFF.

The CDR3, as DNA: TGCAGTGCCACTAATCCGCAGGCGTATGGCACTGAAGCTTTCTTT. Protein sequence: CSATNPQAYGTEAFF. The chain uses TRBV20-1 and TRBJ1-1, with D unresolved. Between the trimmed V and J ends, which lost 6 bases and 4 bases, there was a span of 21 bases. The CDR3 length is 15 residues. Per germline, CDR1 DFQATT and CDR2 SNEGSKA (reference sequence).

This clonotype was found once. The V call is TRBV7-9, the J call TRBJ1-5; 10 nucleotides match TRBD1. This CDR3 comprises 16 residues. V was clipped by 1 base and J by 4 bases; unmatched bases: 4. Germline assignment: CDR1 SEHNR and CDR2 FQNEAQ (reference sequence). The CDR3 region is CASSLGDRGANQPQHF. Written as DNA, the CDR3 is TGTGCCAGCAGCTTAGGGGACAGGGGAGCGAATCAGCCCCAGCATTTT.